A selection of T cell receptor beta chains follows, all from one sample in a study of blood T cell repertoires in COVID-19. Repertoires were generated with immunoSEQ multiplex PCR, while TCRdb's copy carries only in-frame clones and drops some. The table includes approximately 70,000 clones, roughly 90% detected once. The source material was peripheral blood. These receptors were taken from a human donor in a cohort sampled during active COVID-19. Each CDR3 is given with its conserved first and last residue. A D gene is named only where the DNA matches it firmly. Size is omitted from some rows. Given values are once, few, many or a class for expanded clones.

d_gene	abundance	v_gene	j_gene	CDR3nt	CDR3aa
TRBD1	NA	TRBV3-1/TRBV3-2	TRBJ2-1	TGTGCCAGCAGCCCCGGCAGGGACAGCAGTAAGGTGCAGTTCTTC	CASSPGRDSSKVQFF
TRBD1	NA	TRBV19	TRBJ2-3	TGTGCCAGTAACCCGGGACAGGGGGCCGTGGATAGCGCAGATACGCAGTATTTT	CASNPGQGAVDSADTQYF
NA	NA	TRBV21-1	TRBJ1-4	TGTGCCAGCAGCAAAGCGCTTTCGGTCTTTGCAACTAATGAAAAACTGTTTTTT	CASSKALSVFATNEKLFF
TRBD1	NA	TRBV7-9	TRBJ2-7	TGTGCCAGCAGCCGGACAGGGGTCTACGAGCAGTACTTC	CASSRTGVYEQYF
TRBD1	NA	TRBV5-6	TRBJ1-3	TGTGCCAGCAGCTTCGACAGGGTTTCCTCTGGAAACACCATATATTTT	CASSFDRVSSGNTIYF
NA	NA	TRBV15	TRBJ2-7	TGTGCCACCAGCAAAGGGGTGGACGAGCAGTACTTC	CATSKGVDEQYF
NA	NA	TRBV4-1	TRBJ1-2	TGCGCCAGCAGCCAAGACTTGCCGGGACACAACTATGGCTACACCTTC	CASSQDLPGHNYGYTF
TRBD1	NA	TRBV4-1	TRBJ1-4	TGCGCCAGCAGACAAGGCGTTGGACAGGGAAGGAGTAATGAAAAACTGTTTTTT	CASRQGVGQGRSNEKLFF
TRBD2	NA	TRBV18	TRBJ2-1	TGTGCCAGCTCACCACAAGACAGTACTAGCGGTAGCTCCTACAATGAGCAGTTCTTC	CASSPQDSTSGSSYNEQFF
TRBD2	NA	TRBV3-1/TRBV3-2	TRBJ2-2	TGTGCCAGCAGCCAAGGTACTAGCGGGAGAATCGGGGAGCTGTTTTTT	CASSQGTSGRIGELFF
NA	few	TRBV25-1	TRBJ1-2	TGTGCCAGCAGTGAACTGGGGGGGGCGGGCGGCTACACCTTC	CASSELGGAGGYTF
TRBD2	NA	TRBV3-1/TRBV3-2	TRBJ2-3	TGTGCCAGCAGCCCCCGGGGCAGCGGGAGAGCAGATACGCAGTATTTT	CASSPRGSGRADTQYF
NA	NA	TRBV4-2	TRBJ2-7	TGTGCCAGCAGCCAAGAAACAGCGACTAACTACGAGCAGTACTTC	CASSQETATNYEQYF
TRBD1	once	TRBV11-1	TRBJ1-1	TGTGCCAGCAGCTCGCTAACAGGGGTGTGGAACACTGAAGCTTTCTTT	CASSSLTGVWNTEAFF
NA	NA	TRBV6-5	TRBJ2-2	TGTGCCAGCAGTTACCTCAGGGGATCGAACACCGGGGAGCTGTTTTTT	CASSYLRGSNTGELFF
NA	NA	TRBV19	TRBJ1-1	TGTGCCAGTAGTCCCTTCTCAGGGTACACTGAAGCTTTCTTT	CASSPFSGYTEAFF
NA	NA	TRBV11-2	TRBJ2-1	TGTGCCAGCAGCTTAGGTCTTGCAGTCGGGTTTAGCTCCTACAATGAGCAGTTCTTC	CASSLGLAVGFSSYNEQFF
TRBD1	NA	TRBV2	TRBJ1-1	TGTGCCAGCAGTGAAGCGCTTCGGGCAGGGGGCGGTTTCACTGAAGCTTTCTTT	CASSEALRAGGGFTEAFF
NA	NA	TRBV23-1	TRBJ2-3	TGCGCCAGCAGTCAATCCAGCGGCACAGATACGCAGTATTTT	CASSQSSGTDTQYF
NA	few	TRBV5-1	TRBJ1-1	TGCGCCAGCAGCTTGCAGGGGATAGACACTGAAGCTTTCTTT	CASSLQGIDTEAFF
TRBD2	NA	TRBV5-1	TRBJ2-1	TGCGCCAGCAGCTCACAGACTAGCGGGGGGCAGAGTGAGCAGTTCTTC	CASSSQTSGGQSEQFF
TRBD2	NA	TRBV7-9	TRBJ2-7	TGTGCCAGCAGCTTAGCGTGGCTGCGGGAGACCTCTTCTTCCTACGAGCAGTACTTC	CASSLAWLRETSSSYEQYF
NA	once	TRBV7-9	TRBJ1-2	TGTGCCAGCAGCTTCGTGAACAGGGCGTCGGACTATGGCTACACCTTC	CASSFVNRASDYGYTF
TRBD1	NA	TRBV20-1	TRBJ2-1	TGCAGTGCTAGTAACAGGGGGCGACCTTACAATGAGCAGTTCTTC	CSASNRGRPYNEQFF
TRBD2	NA	TRBV6-5	TRBJ2-1	TGTGCCAGCAGCATAGCGGGAGCTTACAATGAGCAGTTCTTC	CASSIAGAYNEQFF
NA	NA	TRBV30	TRBJ1-5	TGTGCCTGGAGTGGAGGACAGAATCAGCCCCAGCATTTT	CAWSGGQNQPQHF
NA	NA	TRBV18	TRBJ1-4	TGTGCCAGCTCACGCGACAGGAATGAAAAACTGTTTTTT	CASSRDRNEKLFF
NA	NA	TRBV6-2/TRBV6-3	TRBJ1-3	TGTGCCAGCAGTTACTCTAGCGGGACGCGGGAAAGGAACACCATATATTTT	CASSYSSGTRERNTIYF
TRBD2	NA	TRBV7-9	TRBJ2-2	TGTGCCAGCAGCCAGAGCGGGGGCCTGAACACCGGGGAGCTGTTTTTT	CASSQSGGLNTGELFF
TRBD1	NA	TRBV5-4	TRBJ1-6	TGTGCCAGCAGCATGGACAGGGGGACCTCACCCCTCCACTTT	CASSMDRGTSPLHF
TRBD1	NA	TRBV12-5	TRBJ1-5	TGTGCTAGTGCCTCGACAGGGCAGCAGCCCCAGCATTTT	CASASTGQQPQHF
TRBD1	NA	TRBV4-3	TRBJ1-6	TGCGCCAGCAGCCAAACGACGGGACAGTTTAATTCACCCCTCCACTTT	CASSQTTGQFNSPLHF
TRBD1	NA	TRBV15	TRBJ1-3	TGTGCCACCAGCCAACGGACAGGGGGTCTATCTGGAAACACCATATATTTT	CATSQRTGGLSGNTIYF
TRBD1	NA	TRBV4-3	TRBJ1-2	TGCGCCAGCAGCCAAGACACAGGGGGAAACGGGGGCTACACCTTC	CASSQDTGGNGGYTF
TRBD2	few	TRBV6-5	TRBJ2-3	TGTGCCTGGGGAAGGGAGGGTCGCGATACGCAGTATTTT	CAWGREGRDTQYF
NA	NA	TRBV28	TRBJ2-7	TGTGCCAGCAATTTGTCCGGCGGGAATTACGAGCAGTACTTC	CASNLSGGNYEQYF
TRBD1	NA	TRBV19	TRBJ2-1	TGTGCCAGTAGTATTCAGGACAGGGGTTTCTCCTACAATGAGCAGTTCTTC	CASSIQDRGFSYNEQFF
NA	NA	TRBV5-1	TRBJ2-6	TGCGCCAGCAGCGCCGAAGGAGACAGAGCTAGATCTGGGGCCAACGTCCTGACTTTC	CASSAEGDRARSGANVLTF
NA	NA	TRBV4-2	TRBJ1-5	TGTGCCAGCAGCCAAGAACGCGGAGGCAATCAGCCCCAGCATTTT	CASSQERGGNQPQHF
NA	NA	TRBV14	TRBJ1-5	TGTGCCAGCAGCCAAGATAGGAGCCAGCCCCAGCATTTT	CASSQDRSQPQHF
NA	NA	TRBV4-1	TRBJ2-7	TGCGCCAGCAGCCAAGTCGTCGTGAGAAGGGGGAGCTACGAGCAGTACTTC	CASSQVVVRRGSYEQYF
NA	NA	TRBV27	TRBJ1-6	TGTGCCAGCAGTTCGTCACCCGGAGGGCTGTCACCCCTCCACTTT	CASSSSPGGLSPLHF
TRBD2	NA	TRBV19	TRBJ2-1	TGTGCCAGTAGACCGAGCGGGGCATACAATGAGCAGTTCTTC	CASRPSGAYNEQFF
TRBD1	NA	TRBV7-3	TRBJ2-5	TGTGCCAGCAGCCCGGGACAGGGTGGGACAGAGACCCAGTACTTC	CASSPGQGGTETQYF
NA	NA	TRBV19	TRBJ1-1	TGTGCCAGTAGTATAACGGCAGGGAAGCGAGGCACTGAAGCTTTCTTT	CASSITAGKRGTEAFF
TRBD1	NA	TRBV5-5	TRBJ2-4	TGTGCCAGCCTTCCCCGGGACAGGGGGATAAACATTCAGTACTTC	CASLPRDRGINIQYF
TRBD2	NA	TRBV11-2	TRBJ2-5	TGTGCCAGCAGCTTAAAGTTAGCGGGGGGAGAAGAGACCCAGTACTTC	CASSLKLAGGEETQYF